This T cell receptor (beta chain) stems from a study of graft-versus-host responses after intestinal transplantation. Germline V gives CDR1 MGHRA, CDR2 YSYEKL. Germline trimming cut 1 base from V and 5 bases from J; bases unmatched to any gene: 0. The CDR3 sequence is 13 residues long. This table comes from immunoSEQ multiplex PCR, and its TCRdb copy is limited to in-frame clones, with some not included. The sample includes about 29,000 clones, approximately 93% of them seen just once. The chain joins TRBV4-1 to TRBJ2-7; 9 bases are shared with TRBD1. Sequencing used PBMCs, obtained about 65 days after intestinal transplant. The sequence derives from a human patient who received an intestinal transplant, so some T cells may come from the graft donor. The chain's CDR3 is CASSQGTGDEQYF. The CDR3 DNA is TGCGCCAGCAGCCAAGGGACAGGGGACGAGCAGTACTTC.